These T cell receptor beta chains were read from a single sample in a study of blood T cell repertoires in COVID-19. The table came from immunoSEQ multiplex PCR; TCRdb's copy has only in-frame clones and leaves some out. The sample has around 440,000 clones; 88% are singletons. Source material: peripheral blood. The source of these receptors is a woman aged 45-59 years with COVID-19, enrolled during active disease. Both conserved end residues are part of each CDR3. The D gene is left open where the match is weak. Some rows have no size entry. The others give once, few or many, or a class for an expanded clone.

j_gene: TRBJ2-1; v_gene: TRBV2; d_gene: TRBD1; abundance: NA; CDR3nt: TGTGCCCTTCGAAGGGGACAGGTATACAATGAGCAGTTCTTC; CDR3aa: CALRRGQVYNEQFF
j_gene: TRBJ2-1; v_gene: TRBV7-9; d_gene: NA; abundance: NA; CDR3nt: TGTGCCAGCAGCTTACGGGTCTCGGATGAGCAGTTCTTC; CDR3aa: CASSLRVSDEQFF
j_gene: TRBJ2-7; v_gene: TRBV3-1/TRBV3-2; d_gene: TRBD2; abundance: NA; CDR3nt: TGTGCCAGCAGCCAAGGGGTGGGGACTAGCGGTTACGAGCAGTACTTC; CDR3aa: CASSQGVGTSGYEQYF
j_gene: TRBJ2-3; v_gene: TRBV18; d_gene: TRBD1; abundance: NA; CDR3nt: TGTGCCAGCTCACCACCCACCGGACAGGCAGATACGCAGTATTTT; CDR3aa: CASSPPTGQADTQYF
j_gene: TRBJ1-2; v_gene: TRBV7-3; d_gene: NA; abundance: NA; CDR3nt: TGTGCCAGCAGCTTGAACGGTGACTATGGCTACACCTTC; CDR3aa: CASSLNGDYGYTF
j_gene: TRBJ2-7; v_gene: TRBV18; d_gene: NA; abundance: NA; CDR3nt: TGTGCCAGCTCACCGTCCATCGAGGCCGAGCAGTACTTC; CDR3aa: CASSPSIEAEQYF
j_gene: TRBJ2-7; v_gene: TRBV6-5; d_gene: NA; abundance: NA; CDR3nt: TGTGCCAGCAGCGCTGGGGGGTCCTACGAGCAGTACTTC; CDR3aa: CASSAGGSYEQYF
j_gene: TRBJ1-2; v_gene: TRBV9; d_gene: NA; abundance: NA; CDR3nt: TGTGCCAGCAGCACGGGACTGTATGGCTACACCTTC; CDR3aa: CASSTGLYGYTF
j_gene: TRBJ2-3; v_gene: TRBV28; d_gene: TRBD2; abundance: NA; CDR3nt: TGTGCCAGCCGCGAGCGGGGGGGCTGGGATACGCAGTATTTT; CDR3aa: CASRERGGWDTQYF
j_gene: TRBJ1-5; v_gene: TRBV9; d_gene: NA; abundance: NA; CDR3nt: TGTGCCAGCAGCGTAGCGGGCAATCAGCCCCAGCATTTT; CDR3aa: CASSVAGNQPQHF
j_gene: TRBJ1-3; v_gene: TRBV7-9; d_gene: NA; abundance: NA; CDR3nt: TGTGCCAGCAGGGGTGGAAGAGGGGGAAACACCATATATTTT; CDR3aa: CASRGGRGGNTIYF
j_gene: TRBJ2-6; v_gene: TRBV27; d_gene: NA; abundance: NA; CDR3nt: TGTGCCAGCAGTCCCCGGGACACCTCTGGGGCCAACGTCCTGACTTTC; CDR3aa: CASSPRDTSGANVLTF
j_gene: TRBJ2-3; v_gene: TRBV9; d_gene: NA; abundance: NA; CDR3nt: TGTGCCAGCAGCCCTGCCGGGTCCCGCACAGATACGCAGTATTTT; CDR3aa: CASSPAGSRTDTQYF
j_gene: TRBJ1-2; v_gene: TRBV4-1; d_gene: NA; abundance: many; CDR3nt: TGCGCCAGCAGCCCCGGTGGGAGGAACTATGGCTACACCTTC; CDR3aa: CASSPGGRNYGYTF
j_gene: TRBJ1-2; v_gene: TRBV5-8; d_gene: NA; abundance: once; CDR3nt: TGTGCCAGCAGTCCGGCGGAGGCTAACTATGGCTACACCTTC; CDR3aa: CASSPAEANYGYTF
j_gene: TRBJ2-1; v_gene: TRBV5-1; d_gene: NA; abundance: NA; CDR3nt: TGCGCCAGCAGCTTACACGGGGACAATGAGCAGTTCTTC; CDR3aa: CASSLHGDNEQFF
j_gene: TRBJ1-1; v_gene: TRBV7-2; d_gene: NA; abundance: NA; CDR3nt: TGTGCCAGCAGCCGACGGAGTTACACTGAAGCTTTCTTT; CDR3aa: CASSRRSYTEAFF
j_gene: TRBJ1-6; v_gene: TRBV7-2; d_gene: NA; abundance: NA; CDR3nt: TGTGCCAGCAGGCGCGGGGAGGGGCTCCTTAATTCACCCCTCCACTTT; CDR3aa: CASRRGEGLLNSPLHF
j_gene: TRBJ2-7; v_gene: TRBV18; d_gene: TRBD1; abundance: NA; CDR3nt: TGTGCCAGCTCAGCGGGACAGGGGAAGTCCTACGAGCAGTACTTC; CDR3aa: CASSAGQGKSYEQYF
j_gene: TRBJ2-4; v_gene: TRBV3-1/TRBV3-2; d_gene: NA; abundance: NA; CDR3nt: TGTGCCAGCAGCCAAGGTGTGGGCGACCAGTACTTC; CDR3aa: CASSQGVGDQYF
j_gene: TRBJ2-6; v_gene: TRBV30; d_gene: NA; abundance: NA; CDR3nt: TGTGCTGGACCGGGGGATGGGACCGGGGCCAACGTCCTGACTTTC; CDR3aa: CAGPGDGTGANVLTF
j_gene: TRBJ1-2; v_gene: TRBV6-1; d_gene: TRBD1; abundance: NA; CDR3nt: TGTGCCAGCAGTGAAGCCAGGACAGGGAGTGAGGGCTACACCTTC; CDR3aa: CASSEARTGSEGYTF
j_gene: TRBJ2-1; v_gene: TRBV5-6; d_gene: NA; abundance: NA; CDR3nt: TGTGCCAGCAGCTTGGGAGGGGGGGATGAGCAGTTCTTC; CDR3aa: CASSLGGGDEQFF
j_gene: TRBJ1-2; v_gene: TRBV3-1/TRBV3-2; d_gene: NA; abundance: NA; CDR3nt: TGTGCCAGCAGCCAAGTATCTTGGGGGACCGCGGGAGGCTACACCTTC; CDR3aa: CASSQVSWGTAGGYTF
j_gene: TRBJ2-3; v_gene: TRBV5-1; d_gene: NA; abundance: NA; CDR3nt: TGCGCCAGCAGCTTGGCCGGAGGACGCACAGATACGCAGTATTTT; CDR3aa: CASSLAGGRTDTQYF
j_gene: TRBJ2-7; v_gene: TRBV4-2; d_gene: TRBD1; abundance: NA; CDR3nt: TGTGCCAGCAGCCACCTCTGGACAGGGGGCTCCTACGAGCAGTACTTC; CDR3aa: CASSHLWTGGSYEQYF
j_gene: TRBJ1-3; v_gene: TRBV4-2; d_gene: NA; abundance: few; CDR3nt: TGTGCCAGCAGCCAAGAGGTGACTCTCTCTGGAAACACCATATATTTT; CDR3aa: CASSQEVTLSGNTIYF
j_gene: TRBJ2-3; v_gene: TRBV29-1; d_gene: NA; abundance: NA; CDR3nt: TGCAGCGTTGAGTTGTTGGCGGCGGCAGATACGCAGTATTTT; CDR3aa: CSVELLAAADTQYF
j_gene: TRBJ2-7; v_gene: TRBV5-1; d_gene: TRBD1; abundance: NA; CDR3nt: TGCGCCAGCAGCTTGGCTCTACAGGGGTGGAACGAGCAGTACTTC; CDR3aa: CASSLALQGWNEQYF
j_gene: TRBJ2-6; v_gene: TRBV6-1; d_gene: TRBD1; abundance: NA; CDR3nt: TGTGCCAGCAGTGAATTTAGGACAGGGGGCGGTGGGGCCAACGTCCTGACTTTC; CDR3aa: CASSEFRTGGGGANVLTF
j_gene: TRBJ2-1; v_gene: TRBV11-2; d_gene: TRBD2; abundance: NA; CDR3nt: TGTGCCAGCAGCTTAGATTTCGGGGGGGGCCGTGGTGAGCAGTTCTTC; CDR3aa: CASSLDFGGGRGEQFF
j_gene: TRBJ1-2; v_gene: TRBV1; d_gene: NA; abundance: NA; CDR3nt: TGCACCAGCAGCCAATTAGGGGCCCCCTATGGCTACACCTTC; CDR3aa: CTSSQLGAPYGYTF
j_gene: TRBJ1-3; v_gene: TRBV19; d_gene: NA; abundance: NA; CDR3nt: TGTGCCAGTAGTCCCAGAGGCGGGAGAAACACCATATATTTT; CDR3aa: CASSPRGGRNTIYF
j_gene: TRBJ2-6; v_gene: TRBV10-3; d_gene: TRBD1; abundance: NA; CDR3nt: TGTGCCATCAGTGCGATACAGGGGCCCTCCTCTGGGGCCAACGTCCTGACTTTC; CDR3aa: CAISAIQGPSSGANVLTF
j_gene: TRBJ2-3; v_gene: TRBV19; d_gene: TRBD1; abundance: NA; CDR3nt: TGTGCCAGTAGGCCCCGGGACAGGGGGGGCACAGATACGCAGTATTTT; CDR3aa: CASRPRDRGGTDTQYF
j_gene: TRBJ2-7; v_gene: TRBV4-1; d_gene: TRBD1; abundance: NA; CDR3nt: TGCGCCAGCAGCCTTTCGGGACAGTCATACGAGCAGTACTTC; CDR3aa: CASSLSGQSYEQYF
j_gene: TRBJ1-5; v_gene: TRBV30; d_gene: TRBD1; abundance: NA; CDR3nt: TGTGCCTGGAGCGCAGGGGGTGGTCAGCCCCAGCATTTT; CDR3aa: CAWSAGGGQPQHF
j_gene: TRBJ1-6; v_gene: TRBV5-1; d_gene: TRBD1; abundance: NA; CDR3nt: TGCGCCAGCAGCTTCGGACAGGATAATTCACCCCTCCACTTT; CDR3aa: CASSFGQDNSPLHF
j_gene: TRBJ1-2; v_gene: TRBV3-1/TRBV3-2; d_gene: NA; abundance: NA; CDR3nt: TGTGCCAGCAGCCAAGTTGAGGTAAAGAACTATGGCTACACCTTC; CDR3aa: CASSQVEVKNYGYTF
j_gene: TRBJ2-5; v_gene: TRBV18; d_gene: TRBD1; abundance: NA; CDR3nt: TGTGCCAGCTCGCTATTAACGGGACAGGCAGGGGAGACCCAGTACTTC; CDR3aa: CASSLLTGQAGETQYF
j_gene: TRBJ2-1; v_gene: TRBV2; d_gene: NA; abundance: once; CDR3nt: TGTGCCACCTCTAGCAACCCTCCTGGGAATGAGCAGTTCTTC; CDR3aa: CATSSNPPGNEQFF
j_gene: TRBJ2-1; v_gene: TRBV18; d_gene: NA; abundance: NA; CDR3nt: TGTGCCAGCTCACCCCGAGAACACAGGGATGAGCAGTTCTTC; CDR3aa: CASSPREHRDEQFF
j_gene: TRBJ2-7; v_gene: TRBV10-3; d_gene: NA; abundance: NA; CDR3nt: TGTGCCATCAGTGAGTCCGTAGCGGACGGGACTTACGAGCAGTACTTC; CDR3aa: CAISESVADGTYEQYF
j_gene: TRBJ1-1; v_gene: TRBV5-1; d_gene: NA; abundance: NA; CDR3nt: TGCGCCAGCAGCCCAATGACAGGGAACACTGAAGCTTTCTTT; CDR3aa: CASSPMTGNTEAFF
j_gene: TRBJ1-1; v_gene: TRBV29-1; d_gene: NA; abundance: once; CDR3nt: TGCAGCGTTGGGGCCAGGGCAATGAACACTGAAGCTTTCTTT; CDR3aa: CSVGARAMNTEAFF
j_gene: TRBJ2-7; v_gene: TRBV29-1; d_gene: NA; abundance: NA; CDR3nt: TGCAGCGTTGAGGGCAGGTACAGCTACGAGCAGTACTTC; CDR3aa: CSVEGRYSYEQYF
j_gene: TRBJ2-7; v_gene: TRBV2; d_gene: NA; abundance: NA; CDR3nt: TGTGCCAGCCGGACTGACTACGAGCAGTACTTC; CDR3aa: CASRTDYEQYF
j_gene: TRBJ2-7; v_gene: TRBV5-1; d_gene: NA; abundance: NA; CDR3nt: TGCGCCAGCAGCTTACAGGGGGGGGCGCCGGAGCAGTACTTC; CDR3aa: CASSLQGGAPEQYF
j_gene: TRBJ1-1; v_gene: TRBV28; d_gene: TRBD1; abundance: once; CDR3nt: TGTGCCAGCATACCGGGACAGGGGTTTAGTACTGAAGCTTTCTTT; CDR3aa: CASIPGQGFSTEAFF
j_gene: TRBJ1-2; v_gene: TRBV19; d_gene: TRBD1; abundance: NA; CDR3nt: TGTGCCAGTAGACAGGGGGACTATGGCTACACCTTC; CDR3aa: CASRQGDYGYTF
j_gene: TRBJ2-3; v_gene: TRBV4-1; d_gene: TRBD2; abundance: NA; CDR3nt: TGCGCCAGCAGCCATGATTCGGAATCTAGCGGGGGTTTTAGCACAGATACGCAGTATTTT; CDR3aa: CASSHDSESSGGFSTDTQYF
j_gene: TRBJ2-7; v_gene: TRBV7-9; d_gene: TRBD2; abundance: NA; CDR3nt: TGTGCCAGCAGCCCCCTCCCCACTAGCGGGGGGCCTGAATACGAGCAGTACTTC; CDR3aa: CASSPLPTSGGPEYEQYF
j_gene: TRBJ2-3; v_gene: TRBV9; d_gene: TRBD1; abundance: NA; CDR3nt: TGTGCCAGCAGCGCCGGACAGGGATTGGGCACAGATACGCAGTATTTT; CDR3aa: CASSAGQGLGTDTQYF
j_gene: TRBJ1-1; v_gene: TRBV5-4; d_gene: NA; abundance: NA; CDR3nt: TGTGCCAGCAGCGCGGACGCAGGGTCGGCTGAAGCTTTCTTT; CDR3aa: CASSADAGSAEAFF